This TCR beta chain was obtained from a study of PD-1 blockade in mismatch repair-deficient tumors. TCRdb's copy holds only in-frame clones and misses some; the assay was immunoSEQ multiplex PCR. Seen here are about 120,000 clones, about 88% observed once, and the top ten hold about 10%. The TCR-sequenced patients were a few responders to pembrolizumab. Germline V lookup: CDR1 SEHNR, CDR2 FQNEAQ (reference sequence). J was trimmed by 3 bases and V by 0 bases; bases with no gene match: 6. The CDR3 length is 16 residues. The sequence derives from an adult with mismatch repair-deficient cancer. The rearrangement links TRBV7-9 to TRBJ2-5; 8 bases are a match to TRBD1. Sequenced here: peripheral blood, sampled 72 weeks after starting pembrolizumab. CDR3 sequence: CASSLADRGEEETQYF. The CDR3 nucleotides are TGTGCCAGCAGCTTAGCCGACAGGGGCGAAGAAGAGACCCAGTACTTC.